This T cell receptor beta chain was retrieved from a study of blood T cell repertoires in COVID-19. Study context: Samples taken during acute and convalescent COVID-19 were collected in the United States, Italy and Spain.

V gave up 6 bases and J gave up 8 bases, with 16 bases separating them. The CDR3 consists of 14 residues. The germline CDR1 and CDR2 sequences are MNHEY and SMNVEV (reference sequence). This clone was detected once. This table comes from immunoSEQ multiplex PCR, and its TCRdb copy is limited to in-frame clones, with some not included. The table shows approximately 120,000 clones, with approximately 85% occurring only once. The TCR was taken from a woman older than 75 with acute or convalescent COVID-19. Sequenced material: peripheral blood. This sequence joins TRBV27 and TRBJ1-4, with D perhaps TRBD1 (6 bases). The CDR3 region is CASRRGGAGEKLFF. CDR3 sequence (DNA): TGTGCCAGCAGAAGGGGGGGGGCTGGAGAAAAACTGTTTTTT.